Listed below are T cell receptor beta chains from one sample, sequenced in a study of cytomegalovirus exposure and HLA in healthy donors. The method was immunoSEQ multiplex PCR; TCRdb's version includes in-frame clones alone and lacks a portion of them. The sample has 150,000 to 200,000 clones, approximately 81% seen once. What was sequenced was PBMCs. All receptors derive from a woman aged 25 to 45 in good health and CMV-seronegative. Both conserved end residues are part of each CDR3. A D gene is named only where the DNA matches it firmly. Clone sizes are given selectively: once, few, many, or a class where the clone is expanded.

- - TRBJ2-7 TRBV5-1 TGCGCCAGCAGCCTAATCCCGGACAGAGCCTACGAGCAGTACTTC CASSLIPDRAYEQYF
TRBD2 few TRBJ2-1 TRBV11-3 TGTGCCAGCAGCTTAGACATGACTAGCGGGTACAATGAGCAGTTCTTC CASSLDMTSGYNEQFF
TRBD1 - TRBJ1-6 TRBV5-1 TGCGCCGTCGTGACAGGGGAAATTAGCTCCTATAATTCACCCCTCCACTTT CAVVTGEISSYNSPLHF
- - TRBJ2-7 TRBV27 TGTGCCAGCAGTACCACTTACGAGCAGTACTTC CASSTTYEQYF
- - TRBJ1-3 TRBV2 TGTGCCAGCAGTCCCCAGGGGAATGCTGGAAACACCATATATTTT CASSPQGNAGNTIYF
- - TRBJ1-4 TRBV7-2 TGTGCCAGCAGCTCGGGCTTGGGAGGGAAGGGGGAAAAACTGTTTTTT CASSSGLGGKGEKLFF
TRBD1 - TRBJ2-3 TRBV29-1 TGCAGCGTTTACTGGGCAGGGGGCGTGCTAGCTGGTGCAGATACGCAGTATTTT CSVYWAGGVLAGADTQYF
- few TRBJ2-1 TRBV11-3 TGTGCCAGCAGCTTCCCCAGAAGCTCCTACAATGAGCAGTTCTTC CASSFPRSSYNEQFF
- - TRBJ2-3 TRBV21-1 TGTGCCAGCAGCCTGGACACGAGCACAGATACGCAGTATTTT CASSLDTSTDTQYF
- few TRBJ1-2 TRBV11-2 TGTGCCAGCAGCTTAGACGTAATTCCCCTCCCGGCAGGGGCTAGCTATGGCTACACCTTC CASSLDVIPLPAGASYGYTF
- - TRBJ2-1 TRBV21-1 TGTGCCAGCAGCAAAGCGCGGGCTAGCGGGAGGGCCAATGGATTCTACAATGAGCAGTTCTTC CASSKARASGRANGFYNEQFF
- - TRBJ2-7 TRBV27 TGTGCCAGCAGCCTCGCCGTGGGGCTATACGAGCAGTACTTC CASSLAVGLYEQYF
- - TRBJ2-3 TRBV9 TGTGCCAGCAGCGTAGGGCATCCCGGGACACCGTTTCCAGATACGCAGTATTTT CASSVGHPGTPFPDTQYF
- - TRBJ1-2 TRBV15 TGTGCCACCAGCAGAGATCGACAGGAGACCTATGGCTACACCTTC CATSRDRQETYGYTF
TRBD1 - TRBJ2-2 TRBV7-2 TGTGCCAGCAGCTTATCCATCCAGGGGGCGAGCACCGGGGAGCTGTTTTTT CASSLSIQGASTGELFF
- - TRBJ2-5 TRBV7-3 TGTGCCAGCAGCTTAAATGTGGGCCACCAAGAGACCCAGTACTTC CASSLNVGHQETQYF
- - TRBJ2-1 TRBV15 TGTGCCACCAGCAGCCACGAGGACAATGAGCAGTTCTTC CATSSHEDNEQFF
TRBD2 - TRBJ2-7 TRBV9 TGTGCCAGCAGCGTAGGGACTAGCTTTGCCTACGAGCAGTACTTC CASSVGTSFAYEQYF
TRBD2 once TRBJ2-5 TRBV19 TGTGCCAGTAGTATAACACCACCCTCCGGGACTAGCGGGAGGTCCAACCAAGAGACCCAGTACTTC CASSITPPSGTSGRSNQETQYF
- - TRBJ1-2 TRBV11-2 TGTGCCAGCCGCTGGAGCGCTAGAGATGGCTACACCTTC CASRWSARDGYTF
- - TRBJ1-4 TRBV28 TGTGCCAGCAGTTTAGGGGGGACAACTAATGAAAAACTGTTTTTT CASSLGGTTNEKLFF
- - TRBJ2-1 TRBV28 TGTGCCAGCAGTTCGGAGGGGGGGGGATCCTACAATGAGCAGTTCTTC CASSSEGGGSYNEQFF
- - TRBJ2-7 TRBV7-8 TGTGCCAGCAGCTTACATACTAGGACGGAGATATCCTACGAGCAGTACTTC CASSLHTRTEISYEQYF
TRBD1 - TRBJ1-5 TRBV28 TGTGCCAGCAGTCCCCGACAGGGTATCAATCAGCCCCAGCATTTT CASSPRQGINQPQHF
- - TRBJ2-5 TRBV7-7 TGTGCTAGCAGCTTTGGGAGTGAGACCCAGTACTTC CASSFGSETQYF
TRBD1 few TRBJ2-3 TRBV2 TGTGCCAGCAGCCGGGACAGAAGGGGACAGGATACGCAGTATTTT CASSRDRRGQDTQYF
TRBD1 - TRBJ1-1 TRBV28 TGTGCCAGCAGTGACAGGGCGCACACTGAAGCTTTCTTT CASSDRAHTEAFF
- few TRBJ2-3 TRBV27 TGTGCCAGCAGTTTGAAGGGGAGCACAGATACGCAGTATTTT CASSLKGSTDTQYF
- - TRBJ2-2 TRBV4-3 TGCGCCAGCAGCCAAGAAAGTGGAGGGGCCGGGGAGCTGTTTTTT CASSQESGGAGELFF
TRBD1 - TRBJ1-4 TRBV6-5 TGTGCCAGCAGAAGACAGGGGGGTGGTGAAAAACTGTTTTTT CASRRQGGGEKLFF
TRBD1 - TRBJ2-5 TRBV7-2 TGTGCCAGCAGCCCCGTCGGCACAGGGGGCGGTGAGACCCAGTACTTC CASSPVGTGGGETQYF
TRBD1 - TRBJ2-7 TRBV6-6 TGTGCCAGCAGACAGGGGAACTACGAGCAGTACTTC CASRQGNYEQYF
TRBD2 - TRBJ2-1 TRBV28 TGTGCCAGCGGGAGTAGCGGGAGAGGATCGAATGAGCAGTTCTTC CASGSSGRGSNEQFF
TRBD1 - TRBJ2-3 TRBV7-2 TGTGCCAGCAGTCATAGAGGGGGCTACCCAGATACGCAGTATTTT CASSHRGGYPDTQYF
TRBD1 - TRBJ1-2 TRBV7-2 TGTGCCAGCAGCTTAGTTTCCGGGACAGCTAACTATGGCTACACCTTC CASSLVSGTANYGYTF
- - TRBJ2-7 TRBV4-3 TGCGCCAGCAGCCAAGAGGGGGCGGCATTCGTTAAATACGAGCAGTACTTC CASSQEGAAFVKYEQYF
- - TRBJ1-2 TRBV30 TGTGCCTGGAGTGTACTGGGAGTTAGGTATGGCTACACCTTC CAWSVLGVRYGYTF
- - TRBJ2-7 TRBV30 TGTGCCTGGACTACCTCCTACGAGCAGTACTTC CAWTTSYEQYF
- - TRBJ2-1 TRBV28 TGTGCCAGCAGTCGGAAGGGAGGAAACTCCTACAATGAGCAGTTCTTC CASSRKGGNSYNEQFF
TRBD2 - TRBJ2-1 TRBV27 TGTGCCAGCAGTTACTTAGCTAGCGGGGGGAGGAATGAGCAGTTCTTC CASSYLASGGRNEQFF
- - TRBJ1-3 TRBV5-8 TGTGCCAGCAGCTTGGGACTCAGCTCTGGAAACACCATATATTTT CASSLGLSSGNTIYF
- - TRBJ2-7 TRBV29-1 TGCAGTATACGGGGCTCCTACGAGCAGTACTTC CSIRGSYEQYF
TRBD2 - TRBJ2-3 TRBV30 TGTGCCTGGAGTGTACTCCGGACTAGCGGTGGCACAGATACGCAGTATTTT CAWSVLRTSGGTDTQYF
TRBD2 few TRBJ2-7 TRBV6-5 TGTGCCAGCAGTCCCCGGGGGGGATCCTACGAGCAGTACTTC CASSPRGGSYEQYF
- - TRBJ1-4 TRBV6-5 TGTGCCAGCAGTTACTGGCAGGGAAATGAAAAACTGTTTTTT CASSYWQGNEKLFF
TRBD1 - TRBJ1-5 TRBV15 TGTGCCACCAGCAGTCTCACAGGGGCGGTCGGTCAGCCCCAGCATTTT CATSSLTGAVGQPQHF
- - TRBJ2-7 TRBV4-1 TGCGCCAGCAGCCAAGTCCTTCGGGTCCCAATGTCCGAGCAGTACTTC CASSQVLRVPMSEQYF